The T cell receptor beta chain described here comes from a study of blood T cell repertoires in COVID-19. Looking at the study overall: PBMCs, B-cell-depleted T cells, or T cells were the source of the cDNA or gDNA that made up the material.

Only in-frame clones appear in the TCRdb table, and some are missing; sequencing was by immunoSEQ multiplex PCR. In the table there are hundreds of thousands of clones, about 84% of which are singletons. The CDR3 contains 14 residues. Deletions cut 1 base from V and 9 bases from J, with 13 bases between. The germline V gene encodes CDR1 MNHNS and CDR2 SASEGT. This clonotype originated in a woman of 80 years or more with acute or convalescent COVID-19. The sequenced sample consisted of peripheral blood. The gene calls are TRBV6-1 and TRBJ1-5; D is uncertain. CDR3 DNA: TGTGCCAGCAGTGAAGGGATCGGGGTTGGGCCCCAGCATTTT. Translation gives CASSEGIGVGPQHF.